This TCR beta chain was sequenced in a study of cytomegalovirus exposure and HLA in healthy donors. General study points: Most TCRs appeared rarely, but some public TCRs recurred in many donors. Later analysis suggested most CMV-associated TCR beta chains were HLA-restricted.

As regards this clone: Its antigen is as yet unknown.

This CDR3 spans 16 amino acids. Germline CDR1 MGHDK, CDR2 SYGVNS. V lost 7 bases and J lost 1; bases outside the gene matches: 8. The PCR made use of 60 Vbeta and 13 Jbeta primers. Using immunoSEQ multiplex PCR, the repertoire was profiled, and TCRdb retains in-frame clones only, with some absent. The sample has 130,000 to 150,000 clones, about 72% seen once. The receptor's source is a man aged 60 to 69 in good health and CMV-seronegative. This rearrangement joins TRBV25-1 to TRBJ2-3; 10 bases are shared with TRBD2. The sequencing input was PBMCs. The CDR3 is CASMSSGRHGTDTQYF. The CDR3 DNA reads TGTGCCAGCATGTCTAGCGGGAGACATGGCACAGATACGCAGTATTTT. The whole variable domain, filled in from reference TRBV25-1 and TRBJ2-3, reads EADIYQTPRYLVIGTGKKITLECSQTMGHDKMYWYQQDPGMELHLIHYSYGVNSTEKGDLSSESTVSRIRTEHFPLTLESARPSHTSQYLCASMSSGRHGTDTQYFGPGTRLTVL.